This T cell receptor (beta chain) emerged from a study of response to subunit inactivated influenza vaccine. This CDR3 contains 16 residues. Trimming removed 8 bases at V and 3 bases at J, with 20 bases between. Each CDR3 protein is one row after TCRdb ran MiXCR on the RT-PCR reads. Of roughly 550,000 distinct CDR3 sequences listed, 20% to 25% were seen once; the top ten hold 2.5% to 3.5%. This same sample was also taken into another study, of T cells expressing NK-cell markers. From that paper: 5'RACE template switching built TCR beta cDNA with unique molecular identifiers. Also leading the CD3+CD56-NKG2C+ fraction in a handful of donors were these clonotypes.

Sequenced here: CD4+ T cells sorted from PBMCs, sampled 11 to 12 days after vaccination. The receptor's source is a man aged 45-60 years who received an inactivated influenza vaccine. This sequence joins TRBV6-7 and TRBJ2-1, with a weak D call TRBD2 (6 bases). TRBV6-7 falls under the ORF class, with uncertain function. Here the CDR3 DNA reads TGTGCCAGCGTCCTTTGGGCGGGACCTCTCTACAATGAGCAGTTCTTC. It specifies CASVLWAGPLYNEQFF.